This T cell receptor (beta chain) was identified in a study of blood T cell repertoires in COVID-19 (dated by TCRdb to the early 2020s). As for the study more broadly: Collaborator samples came from the United States, Italy and Spain and covered acute and convalescent phases of COVID-19. The material from the prospective study consisted of cDNA or gDNA derived from T cells, B-cell-depleted T cells, or PBMCs. Subjects who had been exposed to COVID-19, were actively infected with it, or had recovered from it provided the deeply sampled blood TCRbeta repertoires that made up the dataset. The repertoires were released in a freely available public database meant as a resource for research on the immune response to SARS-CoV-2. Samples were obtained from the ongoing ImmuneRACE study (first 160 participants) and from 1,254 subjects provided by 6 global collaborators. A de-identified subject ID, COVID-19 status, age in years and sex were almost always included in the sample metadata. Where HLA class I and class II types were available, the types were taken from metadata supplied by the sample provider, not from assay-based typing. Points the paper makes about the study in general: The amount of clinical and demographic metadata varied by source and participant and was provided uncurated.

Regarding this clone: There is no known antigen for this receptor. Base qualities are missing; no much larger clone stands one base away.

TCRbeta CDR3 regions were amplified from genomic DNA by means of the immunoSEQ Assay, a bias-controlled multiplex PCR. The paper's processing steps were these. The number of nucleated cells in each sample was estimated from the amplification of reference gene primers within the assay. To quantify the absolute abundance of each unique TCRbeta CDR3 rearrangement, sequence reads were collapsed and filtered. For each sample, productive Simpson clonality was calculated by taking the square root of Simpson's diversity index across productive rearrangements. This is the immuneACCESS table as TCRdb keeps it, with only in-frame sequences that have V and J called. A part of the clones is gone; compared with another copy, unresolved V genes explain less than half, and the rest is unexplained. D and trimming were read from the DNA, whereas the V and J calls and clone size are those reported in that table. The table for this sample lists around 260,000 clones; roughly 85% of them were counted only once. The leading ten clones occupy about 3% of the sample.

For this chain, trimming is 3 bases at the V end and 7 bases at the J end, and the number of junction bases without a gene match is 15. Counted from cysteine to phenylalanine, this CDR3 has 17 amino acids. Only CDR3 DNA is held: 51 bases, read in frame from base 1. The germline V gene encodes CDR1 SGHDT and CDR2 YYEEEE. Each collaborating institution followed its own protocols to collect whole blood in K2EDTA tubes. For TCRbeta analysis, collaborators shipped samples as frozen whole blood, isolated PBMCs, or DNA extracted from either of those sample types. Sample: peripheral blood. The chain couples TRBV5-6 to TRBJ2-1, and 8 junction bases match TRBD1. The sequence derives from a woman aged 25 to 39 with active or convalescent COVID-19. The sequenced DNA: TGTGCCAGCAGCTACCACTTCAGGGGGCCCTCTCCGAATGAGCAGTTCTTC. This is translated as CASSYHFRGPSPNEQFF.